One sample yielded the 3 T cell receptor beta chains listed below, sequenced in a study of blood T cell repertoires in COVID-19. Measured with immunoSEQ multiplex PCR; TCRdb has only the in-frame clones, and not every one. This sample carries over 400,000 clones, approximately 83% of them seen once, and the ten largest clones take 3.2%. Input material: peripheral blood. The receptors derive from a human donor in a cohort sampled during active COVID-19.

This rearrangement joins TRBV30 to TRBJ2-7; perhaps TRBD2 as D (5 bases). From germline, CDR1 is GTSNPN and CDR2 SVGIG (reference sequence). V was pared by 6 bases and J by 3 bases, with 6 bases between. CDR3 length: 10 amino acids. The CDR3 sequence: CACGNYEQYF. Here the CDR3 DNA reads TGTGCCTGCGGGAACTACGAGCAGTACTTC.

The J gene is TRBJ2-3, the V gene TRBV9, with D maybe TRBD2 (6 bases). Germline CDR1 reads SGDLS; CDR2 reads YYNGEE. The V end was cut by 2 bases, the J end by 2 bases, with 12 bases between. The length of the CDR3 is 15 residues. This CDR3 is CASSVTAGPTDTQYF. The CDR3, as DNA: TGTGCCAGCAGCGTGACAGCGGGCCCCACAGATACGCAGTATTTT.

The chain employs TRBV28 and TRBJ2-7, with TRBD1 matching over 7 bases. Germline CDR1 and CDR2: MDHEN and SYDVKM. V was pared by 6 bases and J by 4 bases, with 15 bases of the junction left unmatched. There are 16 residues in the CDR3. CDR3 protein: CASRTITGVMGYEQYF. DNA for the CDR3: TGTGCCAGCAGGACGATAACAGGGGTAATGGGTTACGAGCAGTACTTC.